The sequence of this TCR beta chain was determined in a study of Ad26.COV2.S vaccination and SARS-CoV-2 variants. Study-wide background: The donor participated in the COV1001 trial, in its Ad26.COV2.S arm.

The germline V gene has CDR1 LGHDT and CDR2 YNNKEL (reference sequence). The CDR3 covers 16 residues. Trimming left V 4 bases short and J 6 bases short, with 19 bases between. Data came from immunoSEQ multiplex PCR; TCRdb stores just in-frame clones and leaves some out. The sample has about 420,000 clones, around 89% seen once. Regarding treatment: roughly 20 received Ad26.COV2.S at low or high dose, single or two shots; about five received placebo; per-sample allocation not given. All samples were drawn on day 63, counting from the first vaccine or placebo injection. The donor's status was that of an adult aged 18-55 years in Boston. This vaccine is an Ad26 vector that expresses the Wuhan-strain SARS-CoV-2 spike. In regard to this clone: What it binds is not known.

Broader study findings: Those who received vaccine or placebo ended up with similar non-spike TCR breadth.

This receptor was taken from a person between 18 and 65 years old who received the Ad26.COV2.S COVID-19 vaccine or a placebo. Sequences were derived from peripheral blood, sampled in a trial of Ad26.COV2.S vaccine versus placebo. The rearrangement links TRBV3-1 (or the pseudogene TRBV3-2) to TRBJ1-3; D gene unclear. In nucleotides, the CDR3 is TGTGCCAGCAGCCCGGTACCGCAAGGCGCCCCAAACACCATATATTTT. It translates to CASSPVPQGAPNTIYF.